Following are 23 T cell receptor beta chains from one sample sequenced in a study of T cell changes during pregnancy in multiple sclerosis. Assay: immunoSEQ multiplex PCR; the TCRdb copy retains only in-frame clones and omits some. This sample has tens of thousands of clones, with roughly 87% found just once. The sequenced sample was peripheral blood, obtained in the first trimester of pregnancy. The receptors come from a female donor with multiple sclerosis, enrolled in a pregnancy study.

V gene TRBV5-6 combines with J gene TRBJ2-7, with 7 positions matching TRBD2. Germline assignment: CDR1 SGHDT and CDR2 YYEEEE. The CDR3 has 16 residues. The V gene end was trimmed by 2 bases and the J gene end by 4 bases; junction bases not matched to a gene: 12. The CDR3 region is CASSFYGASGAYEQYF. DNA for the CDR3: TGTGCCAGCAGCTTCTATGGGGCTAGCGGAGCTTACGAGCAGTACTTC.

The V call is TRBV19, the J call TRBJ1-2; tentatively, D is TRBD1 (6 bases). This CDR3 spans 14 amino acids. V was pared by 0 bases and J by 14 bases, with 19 bases between. Germline V CDR1 and CDR2: LNHDA, SQIVND (reference sequence). CDR3 nucleotides: TGTGCCAGTAGTATAGATCACACCGGGACACCTCTAACCTTC. Its translation: CASSIDHTGTPLTF.

This chain connects TRBV19 to TRBJ2-7; 12 nucleotides align to TRBD1. V dropped 4 bases and J dropped 6; count of bases not matched to a gene: 10. CDR3 length: 16 residues. The germline gives CDR1 LNHDA, CDR2 SQIVND (reference sequence). The CDR3 sequence: CASSTLPGQGASEQYF. CDR3 nucleotides: TGTGCCAGTAGTACCTTACCGGGACAGGGGGCCAGCGAGCAGTACTTC. Full variable domain (remainder filled in from reference TRBV19 and TRBJ2-7): DGGITQSPKYLFRKEGQNVTLSCEQNLNHDAMYWYRQDPGQGLRLIYYSQIVNDFQKGDIAEGYSVSREKKESFPLTVTSAQKNPTAFYLCASSTLPGQGASEQYFGPGTRLTVT.

This clone was found once. The V call is TRBV6-5, the J call TRBJ2-7, with D possibly matching TRBD1 (6 bases). This CDR3 contains 14 residues. Germline CDR1 MNHEY, CDR2 SVGAGI. Trimming removed 5 bases at V and 3 bases at J, with 14 bases between. This CDR3 is CASSRQVEGYEQYF. CDR3 sequence (DNA): TGTGCCAGCAGTAGACAGGTCGAGGGCTACGAGCAGTACTTC.

The chain recombines TRBV6-5 with TRBJ2-7; a possible D gene is TRBD1 (6 bases). The CDR3 length is 13 residues. V lost 6 bases to trimming and J lost 1 base, with 10 bases between them. Germline V CDR1 and CDR2: MNHEY, SVGAGI. In DNA form, the CDR3 reads TGTGCCAGCAGCCAGGGGAATTCCTACGAGCAGTACTTC. Its protein product is CASSQGNSYEQYF.

The chain carries TRBV7-8 and TRBJ2-3, with 7 bases fitting TRBD2. This CDR3 contains 19 residues. The germline CDR1 and CDR2 sequences are SGHVS and FQNEAQ. J gave up 4 bases and V 3 bases, and 19 bases lay outside the gene matches. CDR3 sequence: CASSFPLSGGSLGSDTQYF. Here the CDR3 DNA reads TGTGCCAGCAGCTTTCCTCTTTCGGGCGGGAGTCTTGGGTCAGATACGCAGTATTTT.

The chain joins TRBV27 to TRBJ2-1; 7 bases map to TRBD2. The V gene's germline CDR1 is MNHEY and CDR2 SMNVEV (reference sequence). The length of the CDR3 is 14 residues. The V and J ends lost 3 bases and 8 bases, in that order; junction bases with no gene match: 7. The CDR3 coding sequence is TGTGCCAGCAGTTTGGTGGGAGGGCCGCATGAGCAGTTCTTC. Translated: CASSLVGGPHEQFF.

CDR3 protein: CASSISSGTAISYEQYF. CDR3 DNA: TGTGCCAGTAGTATTTCTTCGGGGACAGCGATTTCCTACGAGCAGTACTTC. The genes are TRBV19 and TRBJ2-7, with TRBD1 matching over 7 bases. With V trimmed by 3 bases and J by 1 base, 12 bases remained unmatched. Germline loops: CDR1 LNHDA, CDR2 SQIVND (reference sequence). The CDR3 is 17 amino acids. The whole variable domain, filled in from reference TRBV19 and TRBJ2-7, reads DGGITQSPKYLFRKEGQNVTLSCEQNLNHDAMYWYRQDPGQGLRLIYYSQIVNDFQKGDIAEGYSVSREKKESFPLTVTSAQKNPTAFYLCASSISSGTAISYEQYFGPGTRLTVT.

The chain uses TRBV7-2 and TRBJ2-3; D might be TRBD1 (5 bases). The germline V gene has CDR1 SGHTA and CDR2 FQGNSA. Trimming cost V 3 bases and J 3 bases, with 7 bases left between them. This CDR3 has 13 residues. The CDR3 DNA reads as TGTGCCAGCAGCTTGGGGCGGACAGATACGCAGTATTTT. Encoded protein: CASSLGRTDTQYF.

The chain has TRBV27 and TRBJ1-2, with 8 bases aligning to TRBD1. V shed 6 bases, J shed 7 bases, and the junction held 7 bases outside the gene matches. The germline CDR1 and CDR2 sequences are MNHEY and SMNVEV (reference sequence). The CDR3 loop spans 13 amino acids. This CDR3 reads CASRPDRDGGYTF. CDR3 nucleotides: TGTGCCAGCAGACCGGACAGGGACGGTGGCTACACCTTC.

The V gene is TRBV18, the J gene TRBJ2-5, with D possibly being TRBD2 (5 bases). The V gene lost 1 base and the J gene lost 5 bases, with 8 bases spanning the gap. This CDR3 contains 13 residues. Germline V CDR1 and CDR2: KGHSH, LQKENI. In DNA, the CDR3 is TGTGCCAGCTCACCACTCGGGAAGGAGACCCAGTACTTC. Translation: CASSPLGKETQYF.

The chain carries TRBV6-5 and TRBJ1-1; the D gene is possibly TRBD1 (6 bases). Germline V CDR1 and CDR2: MNHEY, SVGAGI. V was cut by 4 bases and J by 0 bases, with 9 bases left in between. The CDR3 runs to 14 residues. CDR3 DNA sequence: TGTGCCAGCAGTTCTACAGGGATGAACACTGAAGCTTTCTTT. Translating it yields CASSSTGMNTEAFF.

The chain links TRBV5-1 to TRBJ2-2, with a tentative D call TRBD1 (5 bases). The CDR3 consists of 15 residues. V was pared by 4 bases and J by 2 bases, with 12 bases between. The V gene's germline CDR1 is SGHRS and CDR2 YFSETQ. The CDR3 sequence: CASSVSRENTGELFF. Here the CDR3 DNA reads TGCGCCAGCAGCGTCAGCAGGGAAAACACCGGGGAGCTGTTTTTT.

The chain recombines TRBV30 with TRBJ1-3; 8 positions agree with TRBD1. Germline loops: CDR1 GTSNPN, CDR2 SVGIG (reference sequence). V lost 2 bases and J lost 3; bases outside the gene matches: 9. CDR3 size: 16 residues. As DNA, the CDR3 is TGTGCCTGGAGTTCTCACCCCGGGACAGGTGGAAACACCATATATTTT. This gives the protein CAWSSHPGTGGNTIYF. The whole variable domain, filled in from reference TRBV30 and TRBJ1-3, reads SQTIHQWPATLVQPVGSPLSLECTVEGTSNPNLYWYRQAAGRGLQLLFYSVGIGQISSEVPQNLSASRPQDRQFILSSKKLLLSDSGFYLCAWSSHPGTGGNTIYFGEGSWLTVV.

This chain links TRBV6-1 with TRBJ2-6; no reliable D call. V was cut by 2 bases and J by 10 bases, with 9 bases left in between. The germline gives CDR1 MNHNS, CDR2 SASEGT. The CDR3 is 13 residues long. The chain's CDR3 is CASSEFVLNVLTF. The CDR3 region has the DNA TGTGCCAGCAGTGAATTTGTATTAAACGTCCTGACTTTC.

The gene calls are TRBV19 and TRBJ2-1; 7 bases are shared with TRBD2. The CDR3 loop spans 15 amino acids. The trim removed 2 bases at V and 5 bases at J, leaving 6 bases unmatched. Germline V gene lookup returns CDR1 LNHDA and CDR2 SQIVND (reference sequence). The CDR3 DNA reads TGTGCCAGTAGTATAACAGCGGGAACCAACAATGAGCAGTTCTTC. This codes for CASSITAGTNNEQFF.

The chain uses TRBV6-5 and TRBJ2-7; the match to TRBD2 covers 7 bases. There are 14 residues in the CDR3. The V gene's germline CDR1 is MNHEY and CDR2 SVGAGI. Trimming removed 3 bases from V and 5 bases from J; junction bases left unmatched: 7. The CDR3 loop is CASSYGREAHEQYF. As DNA, the CDR3 is TGTGCCAGCAGTTATGGCCGGGAGGCCCACGAGCAGTACTTC.

CDR3: CASSPLFGENTGELFF. CDR3 sequence (DNA): TGTGCCAGTAGTCCCCTTTTCGGGGAGAACACCGGGGAGCTGTTTTTT. The V gene is TRBV19, the J gene TRBJ2-2; D is perhaps TRBD2 (5 bases). Trimming removed 5 bases at V and 1 base at J, with 14 bases between. The CDR3 covers 16 residues. CDR1 LNHDA and CDR2 SQIVND come from the germline V gene (reference sequence).

This clone was seen a few times. CDR3 amino acids: CASSERHLSNQPQHF. Written as DNA, the CDR3 is TGTGCCAGCAGTGAGCGGCACCTTAGCAATCAGCCCCAGCATTTT. J is TRBJ1-5 and V is TRBV2; D gene uncertain. The V end lost 3 bases, the J end lost 0 bases, and 9 bases lay between the germline ends. The CDR3 extends over 15 amino acids. From germline, CDR1 is SNHLY and CDR2 FYNNEI.

The rearrangement uses TRBV28 and TRBJ1-4, with D tentatively TRBD1 (6 bases). V shed 6 bases and J shed 1 base, with 12 bases lying between them. CDR1 is MDHEN, CDR2 SYDVKM, per germline. This CDR3 comprises 15 residues. CDR3 DNA: TGTGCCAGCAGATCCCCAGGGGAAACTAATGAAAAACTGTTTTTT. Encoded protein: CASRSPGETNEKLFF.

The chain couples TRBV4-1 to TRBJ2-7, with 7 bases lining up with TRBD2. The V and J ends lost 4 bases and 3 bases, in that order; junction bases with no gene match: 9. Germline lookup yields CDR1 MGHRA and CDR2 YSYEKL. CDR3 length: 15 amino acids. Here the CDR3 reads CASSLVVGGGYEQYF. CDR3 DNA: TGCGCCAGCAGCCTAGTAGTCGGCGGGGGCTACGAGCAGTACTTC.

The chain has TRBV7-2 and TRBJ2-1, with 8 bases fitting TRBD2. J gave up 6 bases and V 1 base, and 8 bases lay outside the gene matches. Germline V gene data show CDR1 as SGHTA and CDR2 as FQGNSA. The CDR3 is 16 residues long. The CDR3 reads CASSLGPGGRRNEQFF. CDR3 DNA: TGTGCCAGCAGCTTAGGGCCGGGAGGGCGTCGCAATGAGCAGTTCTTC.

This clone has a single count. The chain is built from TRBV2 and TRBJ1-5; D gene unclear. Germline loops: CDR1 SNHLY, CDR2 FYNNEI. Trimming removed 8 bases at V and 2 bases at J, with 10 bases between. CDR3 size: 13 residues. The CDR3 DNA is TGTGCCAGCTACATGGAGGGCAATCAGCCCCAGCATTTT. It specifies CASYMEGNQPQHF.